What follows are 9 T cell receptor beta chains derived from one specimen sequenced in a study of cytomegalovirus exposure and HLA in healthy donors. The PCR ran on 60 Vbeta and 13 Jbeta primers. TCRdb's copy holds only in-frame clones and misses some; the assay was immunoSEQ multiplex PCR. The table records 150,000 to 200,000 clones, over 75% of them present only once. Material for sequencing was PBMCs. The receptors were sampled from a female donor in good health and CMV-seronegative.

The V gene is TRBV4-3, the J gene TRBJ1-4; TRBD1 aligns across 8 bases. Germline loops: CDR1 LGHNA, CDR2 YSLEER. This CDR3 comprises 16 residues. The V segment lost 1 base and the J segment 8 bases; nucleotides outside the gene matches: 9. The CDR3: CASSQVNDRGGEKLFF. CDR3 DNA: TGCGCCAGCAGCCAAGTGAATGACAGGGGAGGCGAAAAACTGTTTTTT.

The rearrangement links TRBV13 to TRBJ2-7; 10 positions agree with TRBD1. The germline V gene encodes CDR1 PRHDT and CDR2 FYEKMQ (reference sequence). Germline trimming cut 5 bases from V and 3 bases from J; bases unmatched to any gene: 7. This CDR3 region has 15 residues. The DNA of the CDR3 is TGTGCCAGCAGCCCCGGGACAGGGGTAAACTACGAGCAGTACTTC. Its translation is CASSPGTGVNYEQYF.

The V gene is TRBV19, the J gene TRBJ1-5; TRBD1 matches at 12 bases. CDR1 and CDR2 from the germline V gene are LNHDA and SQIVND (reference sequence). This CDR3 spans 14 amino acids. CDR3 residues: CAVSGTGGFQPQHF. CDR3 in DNA: TGTGCAGTTTCCGGGACAGGGGGCTTTCAGCCCCAGCATTTT.

CDR3 region: CASSLGDLSDSPLHF. CDR3 nucleotides: TGCGCCAGCAGCTTGGGGGACTTATCCGATTCACCCCTCCACTTT. This chain connects TRBV5-1 to TRBJ1-6, with D perhaps TRBD1 (5 bases). Germline V gene lookup returns CDR1 SGHRS and CDR2 YFSETQ. The CDR3 runs to 15 residues. The V and J ends lost 0 bases and 8 bases respectively, with 12 bases between them.

The V and J genes are TRBV5-1 and TRBJ2-7; TRBD2 agrees at 10 bases. The length of the CDR3 is 14 residues. The germline V gene has CDR1 SGHRS and CDR2 YFSETQ. Unmatched junction bases numbered 3, after V lost 0 bases and J lost 6 bases. Here the CDR3 reads CASSLVASGGEQYF. The CDR3 nucleotides read TGCGCCAGCAGCTTGGTTGCTAGCGGGGGCGAGCAGTACTTC.

V and J are TRBV9 and TRBJ2-1; 8 nucleotides agree with TRBD1. The CDR3 totals 15 residues. Germline loops: CDR1 SGDLS, CDR2 YYNGEE. Germline trimming cut 3 bases from V and 3 bases from J; bases unmatched to any gene: 5. For the CDR3, the DNA is TGTGCCAGCAGCGCCCGACAGGGGATCTACAATGAGCAGTTCTTC. Amino acid sequence: CASSARQGIYNEQFF.

The rearrangement joins TRBV7-3 to TRBJ2-3; TRBD2 matches 10 bases. J was trimmed by 2 bases and V by 5 bases; bases with no gene match: 4. In germline, CDR1 is SGHTA, CDR2 FQGTGA. The CDR3 covers 15 residues. CDR3 sequence reads: CASSIAGGVTDTQYF. DNA of the CDR3: TGTGCCAGCAGCATAGCGGGGGGCGTCACAGATACGCAGTATTTT.

For the CDR3, the DNA is TGTGCCAGCTCATCCTACGGAGTCTCTAACTATGGCTACACCTTC. Its protein is CASSSYGVSNYGYTF. J is TRBJ1-2 and V is TRBV18; unclear D gene. Germline V gene data show CDR1 as KGHSH and CDR2 as LQKENI. Trimming took 5 bases from V and 0 from J, leaving 13 bases between them. The CDR3 covers 15 residues.

This chain joins TRBV9 and TRBJ1-5, with 8 bases lining up with TRBD1. The CDR3 sequence is 14 residues long. Germline CDR1 SGDLS, CDR2 YYNGEE. V trimming: 2 bases; J trimming: 6 bases; junction bases outside the gene matches: 4. This CDR3 reads CASSVGTGSQPQHF. CDR3 bases: TGTGCCAGCAGCGTCGGGACAGGTAGTCAGCCCCAGCATTTT.